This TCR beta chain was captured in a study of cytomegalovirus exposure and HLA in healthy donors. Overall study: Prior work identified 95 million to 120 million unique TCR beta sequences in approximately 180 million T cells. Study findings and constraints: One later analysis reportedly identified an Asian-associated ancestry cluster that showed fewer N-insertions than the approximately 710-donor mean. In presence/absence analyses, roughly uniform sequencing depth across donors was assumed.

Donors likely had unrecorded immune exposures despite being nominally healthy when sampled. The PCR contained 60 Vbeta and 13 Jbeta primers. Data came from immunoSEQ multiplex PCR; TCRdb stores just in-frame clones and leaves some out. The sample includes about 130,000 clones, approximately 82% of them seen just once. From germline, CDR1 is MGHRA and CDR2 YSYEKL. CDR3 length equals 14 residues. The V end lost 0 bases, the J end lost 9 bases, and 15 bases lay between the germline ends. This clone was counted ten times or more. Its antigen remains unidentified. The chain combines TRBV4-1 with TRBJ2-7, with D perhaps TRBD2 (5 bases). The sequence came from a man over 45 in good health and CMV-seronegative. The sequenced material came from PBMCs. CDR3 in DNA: TGCGCCAGCAGCCAAGATCGAGGGCGAGGAGGGCAGTACTTC. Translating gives CASSQDRGRGGQYF.